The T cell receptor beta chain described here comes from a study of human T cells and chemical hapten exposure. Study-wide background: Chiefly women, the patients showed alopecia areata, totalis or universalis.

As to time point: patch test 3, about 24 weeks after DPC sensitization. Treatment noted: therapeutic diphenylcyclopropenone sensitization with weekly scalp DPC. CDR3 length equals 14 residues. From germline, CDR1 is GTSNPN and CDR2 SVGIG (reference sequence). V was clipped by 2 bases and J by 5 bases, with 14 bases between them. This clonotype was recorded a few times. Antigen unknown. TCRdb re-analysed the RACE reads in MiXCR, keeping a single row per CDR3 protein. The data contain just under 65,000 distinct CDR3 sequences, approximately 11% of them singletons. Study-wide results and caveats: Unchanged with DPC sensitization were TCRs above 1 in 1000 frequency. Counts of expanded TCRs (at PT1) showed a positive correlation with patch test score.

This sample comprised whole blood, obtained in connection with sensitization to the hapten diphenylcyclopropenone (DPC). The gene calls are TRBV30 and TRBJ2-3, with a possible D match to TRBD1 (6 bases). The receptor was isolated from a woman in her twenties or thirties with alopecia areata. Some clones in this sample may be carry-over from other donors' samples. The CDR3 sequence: CAWSRGRGGDTQYF. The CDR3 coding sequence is TGTGCCTGGAGTAGGGGGAGAGGTGGAGATACGCAGTATTTT.